This is a list of T cell receptor beta chains from one sample in a study of T cell responses to AZD1222 COVID-19 vaccine. Assay: immunoSEQ multiplex PCR; the TCRdb copy retains only in-frame clones and omits some. Of more than 100,000 clones in the sample, roughly 90% are singletons; the top ten hold 11% to 15%. Sequencing used peripheral blood, obtained on day 0 of AZD1222 vaccination. The receptors stem from an adult in good health. Both conserved end residues are part of each CDR3. Fields, in order: V gene, D gene, clone size, J gene, CDR3 protein, CDR3 DNA. The D gene is left open where the match is weak. Clone size is stated in some rows and not others, as once, few, many or a class when expanded.

v_call: TRBV19; d_call: .; clone_size: .; j_call: TRBJ1-5; cdr3_aa: CASSMKGHNQPQHF; cdr3_nt: TGTGCCAGTAGTATGAAGGGGCACAATCAGCCCCAGCATTTT
v_call: TRBV19; d_call: .; clone_size: .; j_call: TRBJ2-2; cdr3_aa: CASKWVVMGTGELFF; cdr3_nt: TGTGCCAGTAAATGGGTGGTGATGGGAACCGGGGAGCTGTTTTTT
v_call: TRBV5-1; d_call: TRBD1; clone_size: .; j_call: TRBJ2-7; cdr3_aa: CASSLQGASSYEQYF; cdr3_nt: TGCGCCAGCAGCTTACAGGGGGCGAGCTCCTACGAGCAGTACTTC
v_call: TRBV2; d_call: TRBD1; clone_size: .; j_call: TRBJ1-4; cdr3_aa: CASRGTGGAGNEKLFF; cdr3_nt: TGTGCCAGCAGGGGGACAGGCGGTGCTGGTAATGAAAAACTGTTTTTT
v_call: TRBV4-1; d_call: TRBD1; clone_size: once; j_call: TRBJ2-1; cdr3_aa: CASSPGTEHPAQFF; cdr3_nt: TGCGCCAGCAGCCCGGGGACAGAACACCCCGCCCAGTTCTTC
v_call: TRBV2; d_call: .; clone_size: .; j_call: TRBJ1-1; cdr3_aa: CASLTGQTFF; cdr3_nt: TGTGCCAGCCTCACAGGGCAGACTTTCTTT
v_call: TRBV3-1/TRBV3-2; d_call: .; clone_size: .; j_call: TRBJ2-7; cdr3_aa: CASSPEAYKRASYEQYF; cdr3_nt: TGTGCCAGCAGCCCAGAAGCTTATAAGCGGGCCAGCTACGAGCAGTACTTC
v_call: TRBV6-2/TRBV6-3; d_call: .; clone_size: .; j_call: TRBJ1-2; cdr3_aa: CASSYPPQGNYGYTF; cdr3_nt: TGTGCCAGCAGTTATCCCCCTCAGGGTAACTATGGCTACACCTTC
v_call: TRBV19; d_call: TRBD1; clone_size: .; j_call: TRBJ1-1; cdr3_aa: CASSPYRGQNTEAFF; cdr3_nt: TGTGCCAGTAGCCCTTACAGGGGGCAAAACACTGAAGCTTTCTTT
v_call: TRBV4-1; d_call: TRBD1; clone_size: .; j_call: TRBJ1-2; cdr3_aa: CASSPWTGYNYGYTF; cdr3_nt: TGCGCCAGCAGCCCTTGGACAGGGTATAACTATGGCTACACCTTC